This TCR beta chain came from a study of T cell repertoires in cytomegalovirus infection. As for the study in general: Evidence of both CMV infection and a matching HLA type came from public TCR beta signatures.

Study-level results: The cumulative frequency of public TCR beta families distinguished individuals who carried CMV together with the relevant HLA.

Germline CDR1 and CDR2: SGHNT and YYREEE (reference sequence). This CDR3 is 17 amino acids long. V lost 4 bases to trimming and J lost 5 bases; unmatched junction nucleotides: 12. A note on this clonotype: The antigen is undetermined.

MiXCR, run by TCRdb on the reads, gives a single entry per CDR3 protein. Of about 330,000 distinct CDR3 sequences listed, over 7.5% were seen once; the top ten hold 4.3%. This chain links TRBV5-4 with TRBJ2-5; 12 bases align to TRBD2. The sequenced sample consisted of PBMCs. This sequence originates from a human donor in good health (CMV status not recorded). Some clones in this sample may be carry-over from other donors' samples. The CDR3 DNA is TGTGCCAGCAGCCAGAAGACTAGCGGGAGAATGGAGGAGACCCAGTACTTC. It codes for CASSQKTSGRMEETQYF.